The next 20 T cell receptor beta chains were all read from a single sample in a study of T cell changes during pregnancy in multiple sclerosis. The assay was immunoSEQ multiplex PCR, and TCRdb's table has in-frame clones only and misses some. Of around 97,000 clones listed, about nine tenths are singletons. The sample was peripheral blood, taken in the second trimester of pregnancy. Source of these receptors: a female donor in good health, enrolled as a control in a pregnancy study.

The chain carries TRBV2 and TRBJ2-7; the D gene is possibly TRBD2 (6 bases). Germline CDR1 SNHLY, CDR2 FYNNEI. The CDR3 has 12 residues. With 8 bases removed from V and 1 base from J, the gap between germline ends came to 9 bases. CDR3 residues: CASLGLSYEQYF. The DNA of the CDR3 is TGTGCCAGCCTGGGACTGTCCTACGAGCAGTACTTC.

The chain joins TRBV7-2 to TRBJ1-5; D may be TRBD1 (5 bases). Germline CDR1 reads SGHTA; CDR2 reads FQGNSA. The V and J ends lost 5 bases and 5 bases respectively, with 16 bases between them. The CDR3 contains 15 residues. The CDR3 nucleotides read TGTGCCAGCAGCATTTTCAGGGCCTTCGATCAGCCCCAGCATTTT. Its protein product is CASSIFRAFDQPQHF.

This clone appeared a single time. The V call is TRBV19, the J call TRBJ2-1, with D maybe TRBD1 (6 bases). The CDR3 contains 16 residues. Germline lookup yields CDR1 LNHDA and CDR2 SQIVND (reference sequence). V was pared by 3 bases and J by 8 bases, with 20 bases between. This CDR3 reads CASSIFGVGGRDEQFF. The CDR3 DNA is TGTGCCAGTAGTATCTTTGGGGTAGGGGGAAGGGATGAGCAGTTCTTC.

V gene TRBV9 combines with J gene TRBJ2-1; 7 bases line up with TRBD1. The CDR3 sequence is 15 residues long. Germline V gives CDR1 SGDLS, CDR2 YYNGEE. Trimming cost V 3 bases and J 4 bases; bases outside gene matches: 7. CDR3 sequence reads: CASSGQGQDYNEQFF. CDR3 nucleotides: TGTGCCAGCAGCGGGCAAGGACAGGATTACAATGAGCAGTTCTTC.

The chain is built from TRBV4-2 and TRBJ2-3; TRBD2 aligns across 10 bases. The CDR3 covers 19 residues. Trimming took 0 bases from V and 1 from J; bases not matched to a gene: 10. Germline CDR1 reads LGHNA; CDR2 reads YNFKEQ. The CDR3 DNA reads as TGTGCCAGCAGCCAAGAAGGGCTAGCGGGGGTGTTTGGCACAGATACGCAGTATTTT. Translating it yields CASSQEGLAGVFGTDTQYF.

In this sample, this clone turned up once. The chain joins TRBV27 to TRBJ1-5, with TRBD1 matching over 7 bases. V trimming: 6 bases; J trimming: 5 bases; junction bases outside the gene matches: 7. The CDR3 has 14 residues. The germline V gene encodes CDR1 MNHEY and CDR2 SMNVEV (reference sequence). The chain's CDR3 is CASSSGQSHQPQHF. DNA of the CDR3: TGTGCCAGCAGCTCGGGACAGTCCCATCAGCCCCAGCATTTT.

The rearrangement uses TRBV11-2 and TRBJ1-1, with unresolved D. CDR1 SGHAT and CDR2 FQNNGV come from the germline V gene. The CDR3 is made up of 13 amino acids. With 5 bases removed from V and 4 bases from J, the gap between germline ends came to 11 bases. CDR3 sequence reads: CASSRQGSTEAFF. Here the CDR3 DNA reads TGTGCCAGCAGCCGACAAGGCAGCACTGAAGCTTTCTTT.

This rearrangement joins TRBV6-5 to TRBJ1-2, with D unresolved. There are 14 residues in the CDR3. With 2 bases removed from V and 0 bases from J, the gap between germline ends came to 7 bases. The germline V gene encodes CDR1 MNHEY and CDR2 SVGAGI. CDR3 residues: CASSYAGANYGYTF. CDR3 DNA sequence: TGTGCCAGCAGTTACGCCGGAGCTAACTATGGCTACACCTTC.

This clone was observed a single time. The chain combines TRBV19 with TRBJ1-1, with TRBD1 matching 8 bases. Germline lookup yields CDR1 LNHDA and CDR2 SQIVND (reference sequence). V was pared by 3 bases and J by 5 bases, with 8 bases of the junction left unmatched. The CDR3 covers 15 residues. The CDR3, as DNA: TGTGCCAGTAGTATGAGCAGGACAGGGATGACTGAAGCTTTCTTT. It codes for CASSMSRTGMTEAFF.

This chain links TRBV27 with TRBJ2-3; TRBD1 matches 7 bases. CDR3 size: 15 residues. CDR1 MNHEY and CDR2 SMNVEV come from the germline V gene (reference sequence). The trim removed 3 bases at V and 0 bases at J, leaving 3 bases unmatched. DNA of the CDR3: TGTGCCAGCAGTTTGACAGGGATCAGCACAGATACGCAGTATTTT. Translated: CASSLTGISTDTQYF.

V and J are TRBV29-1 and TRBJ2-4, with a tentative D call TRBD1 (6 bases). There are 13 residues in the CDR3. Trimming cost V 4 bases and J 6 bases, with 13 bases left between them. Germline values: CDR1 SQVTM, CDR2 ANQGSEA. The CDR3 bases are TGCAGCGTTGCAGGGACATTTGGAAACATTCAGTACTTC. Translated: CSVAGTFGNIQYF.

This CDR3 is CASRRFPGTEAFF. The CDR3 nucleotides read TGTGCCAGCCGGCGATTCCCAGGCACTGAAGCTTTCTTT. V gene TRBV11-3 combines with J gene TRBJ1-1; no reliable D call. The length of the CDR3 is 13 residues. CDR1 and CDR2 from the germline V gene are SGHNT and YENEEA. V shed 8 bases and J shed 4 bases, with 14 bases lying between them.

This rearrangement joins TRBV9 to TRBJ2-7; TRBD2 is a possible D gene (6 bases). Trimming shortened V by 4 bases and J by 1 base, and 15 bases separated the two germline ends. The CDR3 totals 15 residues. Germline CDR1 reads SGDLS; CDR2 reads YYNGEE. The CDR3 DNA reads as TGTGCCAGCAGCCCCCGTAGCGGTACTTCCTACGAGCAGTACTTC. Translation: CASSPRSGTSYEQYF. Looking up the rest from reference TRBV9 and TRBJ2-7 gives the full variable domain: DSGVTQTPKHLITATGQRVTLRCSPRSGDLSVYWYQQSLDQGLQFLIQYYNGEERAKGNILERFSAQQFPDLHSELNLSSLELGDSALYFCASSPRSGTSYEQYFGPGTRLTVT.

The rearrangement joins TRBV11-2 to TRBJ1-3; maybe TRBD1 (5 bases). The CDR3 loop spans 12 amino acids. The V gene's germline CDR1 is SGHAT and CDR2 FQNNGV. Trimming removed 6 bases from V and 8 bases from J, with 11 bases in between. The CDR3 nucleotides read TGTGCCAGCAGAGCTGAAGGGGACACCATATATTTT. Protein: CASRAEGDTIYF. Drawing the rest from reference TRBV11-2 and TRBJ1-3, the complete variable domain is EAGVAQSPRYKIIEKRQSVAFWCNPISGHATLYWYQQILGQGPKLLIQFQNNGVVDDSQLPKDRFSAERLKGVDSTLKIQPAKLEDSAVYLCASRAEGDTIYFGEGSWLTVV.

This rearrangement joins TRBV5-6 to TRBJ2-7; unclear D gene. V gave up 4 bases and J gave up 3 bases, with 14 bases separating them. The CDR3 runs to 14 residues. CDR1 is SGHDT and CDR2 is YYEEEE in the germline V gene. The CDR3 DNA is TGTGCCAGCAGCCTAACCGGGTTCGGCTACGAGCAGTACTTC. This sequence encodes CASSLTGFGYEQYF.

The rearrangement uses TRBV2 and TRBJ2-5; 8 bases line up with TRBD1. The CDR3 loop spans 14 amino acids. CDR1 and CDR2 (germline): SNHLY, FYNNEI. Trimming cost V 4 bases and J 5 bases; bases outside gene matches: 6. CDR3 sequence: CASSGTGRGETQYF. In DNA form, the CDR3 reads TGTGCCAGCAGTGGGACAGGGAGAGGGGAGACCCAGTACTTC.

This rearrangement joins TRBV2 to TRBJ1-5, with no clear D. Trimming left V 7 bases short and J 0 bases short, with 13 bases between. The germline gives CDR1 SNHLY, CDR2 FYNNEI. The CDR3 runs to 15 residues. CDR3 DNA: TGTGCCAGCACCCCCCCCGGGTCTAGCAATCAGCCCCAGCATTTT. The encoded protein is CASTPPGSSNQPQHF. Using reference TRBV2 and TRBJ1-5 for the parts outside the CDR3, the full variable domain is EPEVTQTPSHQVTQMGQEVILRCVPISNHLYFYWYRQILGQKVEFLVSFYNNEISEKSEIFDDQFSVERPDGSNFTLKIRSTKLEDSAMYFCASTPPGSSNQPQHFGDGTRLSIL.

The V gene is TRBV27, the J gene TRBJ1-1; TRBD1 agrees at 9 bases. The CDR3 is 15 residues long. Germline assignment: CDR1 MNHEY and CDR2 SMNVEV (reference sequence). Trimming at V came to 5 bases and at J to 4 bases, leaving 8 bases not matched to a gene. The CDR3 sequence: CASSPGTGRGTEAFF. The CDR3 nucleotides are TGTGCCAGCAGTCCGGGGACAGGGAGGGGCACTGAAGCTTTCTTT.

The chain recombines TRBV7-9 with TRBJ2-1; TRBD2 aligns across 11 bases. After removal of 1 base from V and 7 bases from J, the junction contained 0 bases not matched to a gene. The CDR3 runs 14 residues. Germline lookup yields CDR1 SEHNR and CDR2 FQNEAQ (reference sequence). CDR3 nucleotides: TGTGCCAGCAGCTTAGGGACTAGCGGGAATGAGCAGTTCTTC. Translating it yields CASSLGTSGNEQFF. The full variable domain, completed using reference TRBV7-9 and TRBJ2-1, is DTGVSQNPRHKITKRGQNVTFRCDPISEHNRLYWYRQTLGQGPEFLTYFQNEAQLEKSRLLSDRFSAERPKGSFSTLEIQRTEQGDSAMYLCASSLGTSGNEQFFGPGTRLTVL.

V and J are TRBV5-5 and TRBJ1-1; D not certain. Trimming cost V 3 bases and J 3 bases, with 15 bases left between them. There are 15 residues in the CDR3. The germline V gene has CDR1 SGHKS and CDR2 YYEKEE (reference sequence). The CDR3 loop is CASSYSTVSDTEAFF. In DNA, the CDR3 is TGTGCCAGCAGCTATTCAACAGTTAGTGACACTGAAGCTTTCTTT.